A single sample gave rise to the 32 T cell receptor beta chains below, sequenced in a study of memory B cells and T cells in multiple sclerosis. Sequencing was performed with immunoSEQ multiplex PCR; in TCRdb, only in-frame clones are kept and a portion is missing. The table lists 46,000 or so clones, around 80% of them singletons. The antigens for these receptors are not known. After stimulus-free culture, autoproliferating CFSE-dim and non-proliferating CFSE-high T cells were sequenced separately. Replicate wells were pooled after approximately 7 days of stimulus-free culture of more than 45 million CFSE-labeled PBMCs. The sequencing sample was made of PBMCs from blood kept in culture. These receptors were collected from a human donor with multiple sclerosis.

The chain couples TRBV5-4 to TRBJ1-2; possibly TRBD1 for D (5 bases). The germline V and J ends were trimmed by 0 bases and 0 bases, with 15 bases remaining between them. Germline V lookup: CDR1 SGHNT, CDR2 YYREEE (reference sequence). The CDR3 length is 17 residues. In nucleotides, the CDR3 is TGTGCCAGCAGCTTGGTGCAGGGTCAAATAACTAACTATGGCTACACCTTC. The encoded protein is CASSLVQGQITNYGYTF.

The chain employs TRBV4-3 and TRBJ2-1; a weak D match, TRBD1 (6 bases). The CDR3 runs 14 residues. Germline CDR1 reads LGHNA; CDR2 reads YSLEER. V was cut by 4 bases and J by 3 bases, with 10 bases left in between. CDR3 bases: TGCGCCAGCAGCCGGGACACCTTCTACAATGAGCAGTTCTTC. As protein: CASSRDTFYNEQFF.

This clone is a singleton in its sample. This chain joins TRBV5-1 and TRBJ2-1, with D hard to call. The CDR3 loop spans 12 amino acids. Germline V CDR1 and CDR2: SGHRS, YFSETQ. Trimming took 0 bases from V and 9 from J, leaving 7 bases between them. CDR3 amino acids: CASSLGVAEQFF. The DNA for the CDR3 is TGCGCCAGCAGCTTGGGAGTTGCTGAGCAGTTCTTC. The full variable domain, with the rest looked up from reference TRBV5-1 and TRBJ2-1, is KAGVTQTPRYLIKTRGQQVTLSCSPISGHRSVSWYQQTPGQGLQFLFEYFSETQRNKGNFPGRFSGRQFSNSRSEMNVSTLELGDSALYLCASSLGVAEQFFGPGTRLTVL.

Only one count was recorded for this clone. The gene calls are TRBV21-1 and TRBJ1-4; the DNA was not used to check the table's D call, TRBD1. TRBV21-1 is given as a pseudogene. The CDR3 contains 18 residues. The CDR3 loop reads CASSRPNGTTRTNEKLFF. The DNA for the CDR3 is TGTGCCAGCAGCAGGCCGAATGGGACAACTAGGACTAATGAAAAACTGTTTTTT.

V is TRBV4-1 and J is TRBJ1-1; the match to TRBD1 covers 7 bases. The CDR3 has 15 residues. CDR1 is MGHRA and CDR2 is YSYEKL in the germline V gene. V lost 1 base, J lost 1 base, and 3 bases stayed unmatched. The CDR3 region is CASSQGRQGNTEAFF. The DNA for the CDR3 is TGCGCCAGCAGCCAAGGGAGACAGGGGAACACTGAAGCTTTCTTT.

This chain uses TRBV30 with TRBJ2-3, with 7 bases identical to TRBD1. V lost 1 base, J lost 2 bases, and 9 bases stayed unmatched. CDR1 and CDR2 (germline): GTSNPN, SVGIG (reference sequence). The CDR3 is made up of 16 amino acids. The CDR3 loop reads CAWSGVGDSLTDTQYF. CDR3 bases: TGTGCCTGGAGTGGGGTAGGGGACAGTCTCACAGATACGCAGTATTTT. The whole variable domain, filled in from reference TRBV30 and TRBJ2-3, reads SQTIHQWPATLVQPVGSPLSLECTVEGTSNPNLYWYRQAAGRGLQLLFYSVGIGQISSEVPQNLSASRPQDRQFILSSKKLLLSDSGFYLCAWSGVGDSLTDTQYFGPGTRLTVL.

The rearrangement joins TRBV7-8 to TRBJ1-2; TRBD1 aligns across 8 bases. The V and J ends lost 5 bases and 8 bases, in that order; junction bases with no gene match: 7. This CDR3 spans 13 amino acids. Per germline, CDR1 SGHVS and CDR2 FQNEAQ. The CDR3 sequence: CASSRDRIDGYTF. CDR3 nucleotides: TGTGCCAGCAGCCGGGACAGGATCGACGGCTACACCTTC.

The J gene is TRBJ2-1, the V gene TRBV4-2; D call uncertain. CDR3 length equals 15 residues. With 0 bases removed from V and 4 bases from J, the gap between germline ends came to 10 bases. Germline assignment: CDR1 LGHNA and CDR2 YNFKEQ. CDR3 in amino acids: CASSQDLSRYNEQFF. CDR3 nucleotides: TGTGCCAGCAGCCAAGATCTTAGCAGATACAATGAGCAGTTCTTC.

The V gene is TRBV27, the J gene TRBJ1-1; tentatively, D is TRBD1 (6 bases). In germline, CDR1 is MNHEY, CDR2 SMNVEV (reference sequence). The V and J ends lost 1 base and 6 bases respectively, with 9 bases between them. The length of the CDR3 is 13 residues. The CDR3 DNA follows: TGTGCCAGCAGTTTATATACAGGGTCTGAAGCTTTCTTT. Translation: CASSLYTGSEAFF.

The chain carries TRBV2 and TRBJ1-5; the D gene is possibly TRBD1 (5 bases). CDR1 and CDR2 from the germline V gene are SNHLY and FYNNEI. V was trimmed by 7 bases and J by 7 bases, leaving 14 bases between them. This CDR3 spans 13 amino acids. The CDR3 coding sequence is TGTGCCAGCACCCGGGGGGGGAACCAGCCCCAGCATTTT. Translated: CASTRGGNQPQHF.

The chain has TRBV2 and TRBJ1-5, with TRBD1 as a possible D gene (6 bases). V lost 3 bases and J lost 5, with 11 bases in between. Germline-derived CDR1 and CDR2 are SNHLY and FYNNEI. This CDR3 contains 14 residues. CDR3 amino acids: CASSDRGGHQPQHF. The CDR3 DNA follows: TGTGCCAGCAGTGACCGAGGGGGGCATCAGCCCCAGCATTTT.

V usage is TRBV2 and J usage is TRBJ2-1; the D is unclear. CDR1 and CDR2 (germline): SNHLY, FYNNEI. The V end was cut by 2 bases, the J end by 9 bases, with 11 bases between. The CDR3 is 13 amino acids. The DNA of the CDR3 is TGTGCCAGCAGTGAATCTTGGAAATTTGAGCAGTTCTTC. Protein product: CASSESWKFEQFF.

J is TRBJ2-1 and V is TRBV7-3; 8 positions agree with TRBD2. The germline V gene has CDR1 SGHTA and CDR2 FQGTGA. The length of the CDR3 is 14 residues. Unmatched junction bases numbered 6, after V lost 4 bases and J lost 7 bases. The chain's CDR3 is CASSSTTGGNEQFF. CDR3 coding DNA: TGTGCCAGCAGCTCAACGACGGGGGGGAATGAGCAGTTCTTC.

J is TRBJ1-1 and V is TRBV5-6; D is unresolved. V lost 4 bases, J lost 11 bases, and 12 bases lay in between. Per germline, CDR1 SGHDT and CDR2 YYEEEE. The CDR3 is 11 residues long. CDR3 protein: CASSVSGTAFF. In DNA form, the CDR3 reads TGTGCCAGCAGCGTGTCAGGTACGGCTTTCTTT.

CDR3 DNA: TGTGCCAGCAGCTTAGGCACGGGTGGTGGGGAGACCCAGTACTTC. Translated, it gives CASSLGTGGGETQYF. The chain employs TRBV7-2 and TRBJ2-5, with unresolved D. Deletions cut 1 base from V and 5 bases from J, with 14 bases between. Germline CDR1 reads SGHTA; CDR2 reads FQGNSA. CDR3 length: 15 residues.

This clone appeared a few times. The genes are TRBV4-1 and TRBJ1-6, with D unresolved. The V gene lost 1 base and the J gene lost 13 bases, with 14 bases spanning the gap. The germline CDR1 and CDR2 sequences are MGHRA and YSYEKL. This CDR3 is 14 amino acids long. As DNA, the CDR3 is TGCGCCAGCAGCCAAGGTCAAGATAGGAGCCCCCTCCACTTT. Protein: CASSQGQDRSPLHF.

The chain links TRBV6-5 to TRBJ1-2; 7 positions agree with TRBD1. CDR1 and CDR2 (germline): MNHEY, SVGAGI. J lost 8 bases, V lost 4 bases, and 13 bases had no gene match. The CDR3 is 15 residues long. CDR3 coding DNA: TGTGCCAGCAGTTGGGCCCCGGAGGGGGCGGGGGGCTACACCTTC. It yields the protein CASSWAPEGAGGYTF.

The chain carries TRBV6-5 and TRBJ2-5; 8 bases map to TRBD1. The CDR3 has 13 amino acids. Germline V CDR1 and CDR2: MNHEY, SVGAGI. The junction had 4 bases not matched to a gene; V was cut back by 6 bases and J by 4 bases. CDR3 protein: CASSRRGRETQYF. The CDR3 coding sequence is TGTGCCAGCAGCCGCAGGGGGCGAGAGACCCAGTACTTC.

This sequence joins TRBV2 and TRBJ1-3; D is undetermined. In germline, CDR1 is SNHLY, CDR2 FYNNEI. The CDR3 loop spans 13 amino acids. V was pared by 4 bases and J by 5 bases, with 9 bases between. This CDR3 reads CASSGGTRNTIYF. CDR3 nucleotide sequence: TGTGCCAGCAGTGGGGGTACGAGAAACACCATATATTTT.

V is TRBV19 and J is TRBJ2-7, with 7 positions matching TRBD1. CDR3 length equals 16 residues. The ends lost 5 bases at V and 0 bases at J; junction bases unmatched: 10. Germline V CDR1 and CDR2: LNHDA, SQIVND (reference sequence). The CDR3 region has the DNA TGTGCCAGTAGTTCCTTGGGGGACAGCGGCTCCTACGAGCAGTACTTC. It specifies CASSSLGDSGSYEQYF. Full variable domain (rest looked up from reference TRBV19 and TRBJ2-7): DGGITQSPKYLFRKEGQNVTLSCEQNLNHDAMYWYRQDPGQGLRLIYYSQIVNDFQKGDIAEGYSVSREKKESFPLTVTSAQKNPTAFYLCASSSLGDSGSYEQYFGPGTRLTVT.

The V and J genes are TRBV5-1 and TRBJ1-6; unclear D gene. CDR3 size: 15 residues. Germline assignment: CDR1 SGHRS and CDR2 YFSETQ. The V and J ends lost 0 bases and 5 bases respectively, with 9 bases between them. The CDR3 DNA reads TGCGCCAGCAGCTTGGAGGTGGGAGATAATTCACCCCTCCACTTT. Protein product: CASSLEVGDNSPLHF.

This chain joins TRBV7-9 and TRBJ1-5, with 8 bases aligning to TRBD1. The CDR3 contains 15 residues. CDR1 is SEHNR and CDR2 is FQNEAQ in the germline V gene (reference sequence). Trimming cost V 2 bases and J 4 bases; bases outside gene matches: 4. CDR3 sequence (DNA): TGTGCCAGCAGCTTACTTGGACAGGGTAATCAGCCCCAGCATTTT. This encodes CASSLLGQGNQPQHF. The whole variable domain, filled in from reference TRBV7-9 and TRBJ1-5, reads DTGVSQNPRHKITKRGQNVTFRCDPISEHNRLYWYRQTLGQGPEFLTYFQNEAQLEKSRLLSDRFSAERPKGSFSTLEIQRTEQGDSAMYLCASSLLGQGNQPQHFGDGTRLSIL.

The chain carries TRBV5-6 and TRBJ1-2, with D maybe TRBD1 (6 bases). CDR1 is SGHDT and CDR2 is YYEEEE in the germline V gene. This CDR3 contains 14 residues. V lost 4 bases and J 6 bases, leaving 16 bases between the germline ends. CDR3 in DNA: TGTGCCAGCAGCCCCAGTAGAGGGGGTAATGGCTACACCTTC. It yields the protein CASSPSRGGNGYTF.

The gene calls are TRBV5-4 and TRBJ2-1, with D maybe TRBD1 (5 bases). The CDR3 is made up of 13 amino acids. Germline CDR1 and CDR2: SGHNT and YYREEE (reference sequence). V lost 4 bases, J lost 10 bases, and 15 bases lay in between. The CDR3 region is CASSHRTVIEQFF. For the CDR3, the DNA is TGTGCCAGCAGCCACAGGACGGTCATCGAGCAGTTCTTC. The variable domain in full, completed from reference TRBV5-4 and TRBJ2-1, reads ETGVTQSPTHLIKTRGQQVTLRCSSQSGHNTVSWYQQALGQGPQFIFQYYREEENGRGNFPPRFSGLQFPNYSSELNVNALELDDSALYLCASSHRTVIEQFFGPGTRLTVL.

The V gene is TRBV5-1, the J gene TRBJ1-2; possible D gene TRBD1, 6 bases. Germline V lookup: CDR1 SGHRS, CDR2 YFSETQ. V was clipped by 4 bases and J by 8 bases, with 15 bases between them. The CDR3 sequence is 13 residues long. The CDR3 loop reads CASSVAGAVGYTF. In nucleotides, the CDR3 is TGCGCCAGCAGCGTTGCAGGGGCCGTCGGCTACACCTTC.

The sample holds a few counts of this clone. The CDR3 spells CASSFWPDNEKLFF. The CDR3 DNA follows: TGTGCCAGCAGTTTCTGGCCGGATAATGAAAAACTGTTTTTT. The chain carries TRBV28 and TRBJ1-4; D unclear. The V gene lost 3 bases and the J gene lost 4 bases, with 9 bases spanning the gap. CDR1 and CDR2 from the germline V gene are MDHEN and SYDVKM. This CDR3 region has 14 residues.

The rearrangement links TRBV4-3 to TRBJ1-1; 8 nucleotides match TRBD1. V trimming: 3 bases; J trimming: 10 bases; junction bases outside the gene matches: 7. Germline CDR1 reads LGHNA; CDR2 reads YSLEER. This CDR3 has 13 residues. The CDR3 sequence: CASSQAGTGRAFF. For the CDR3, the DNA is TGCGCCAGCAGCCAGGCCGGGACAGGTCGAGCTTTCTTT.

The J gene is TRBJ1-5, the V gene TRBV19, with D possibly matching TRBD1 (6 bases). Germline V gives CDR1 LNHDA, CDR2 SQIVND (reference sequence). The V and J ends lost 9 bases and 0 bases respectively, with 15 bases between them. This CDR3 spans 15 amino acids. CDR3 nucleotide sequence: TGTGCCAGCACAGGGTTCGGTAATAGCAATCAGCCCCAGCATTTT. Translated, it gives CASTGFGNSNQPQHF.

CDR3 bases: TGTGCCAGCACTCGATGGAAGGGACAGGGTAATTCACCCCTCCACTTT. Amino acids: CASTRWKGQGNSPLHF. The V gene is TRBV28, the J gene TRBJ1-6, with 9 nucleotides matching TRBD1. Germline CDR1 and CDR2: MDHEN and SYDVKM. This CDR3 is 16 amino acids long. The J segment lost 6 bases and the V segment lost 7 bases, leaving 10 bases of the junction unmatched. Drawing the rest from reference TRBV28 and TRBJ1-6, the complete variable domain is DVKVTQSSRYLVKRTGEKVFLECVQDMDHENMFWYRQDPGLGLRLIYFSYDVKMKEKGDIPEGYSVSREKKERFSLILESASTNQTSMYLCASTRWKGQGNSPLHFGNGTRLTVT.

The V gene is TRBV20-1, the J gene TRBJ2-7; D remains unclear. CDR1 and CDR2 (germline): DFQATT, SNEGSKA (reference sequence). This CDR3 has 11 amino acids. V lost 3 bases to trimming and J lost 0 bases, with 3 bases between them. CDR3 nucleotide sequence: TGCAGTGCTAGTATCTCCTACGAGCAGTACTTC. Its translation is CSASISYEQYF.

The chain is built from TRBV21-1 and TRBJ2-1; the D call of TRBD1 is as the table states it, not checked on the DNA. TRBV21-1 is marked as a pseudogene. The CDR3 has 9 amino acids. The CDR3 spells CNGLNGQFF. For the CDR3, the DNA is TGTAATGGGCTTAATGGGCAGTTCTTC.

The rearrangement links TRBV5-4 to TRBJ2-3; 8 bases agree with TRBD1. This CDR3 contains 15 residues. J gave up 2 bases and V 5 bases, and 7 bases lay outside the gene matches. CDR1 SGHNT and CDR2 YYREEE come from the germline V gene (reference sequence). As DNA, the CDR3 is TGTGCCAGCAGTTTAGACAGGGGATTCACAGATACGCAGTATTTT. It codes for CASSLDRGFTDTQYF.